This T cell receptor beta chain was captured in a study of molecular identifiers for immune sequencing clone quantification. The V gene's germline CDR1 is MNHNY and CDR2 SVGAGI (reference sequence). The CDR3 has 13 amino acids. V was clipped by 5 bases and J by 2 bases, with 9 bases between them. Points from the study as a whole: With a barcode shared among identical TCR molecules, highly expanded clone sizes could be underestimated. Clones carrying above 20 RNA copies accounted for over 99% of effector molecules, under 1% in naive cells.

Listed TCR primers and previously described methods were used for bulk TCR libraries. Each CDR3 protein is one row after TCRdb ran MiXCR on the PCR reads. The sample includes about 100,000 distinct CDR3 sequences, around 33% seen only once; the top ten take 4% to 5%. This clonotype was seen at least ten times. Its antigen is unknown. Sequencing was done on a sample of naive CD8+ T cells from blood, with Jurkat cell RNA spiked in. Sample subset: FACS-sorted CD8+CD4-CCR7+CD45RA+ naive T cells. This sequence originates from a human donor in good health. Some libraries in this study had Jurkat cell RNA spiked in. The chain has TRBV6-6 and TRBJ2-5; D call uncertain. CDR3 sequence (DNA): TGTGCCAGCAGTATTTACACTCAAGAGACCCAGTACTTC. It codes for CASSIYTQETQYF.